This entry concerns a single TCR beta chain. Its antigen is as yet unknown. CDR3 size: 14 residues. Trimming took 3 bases from V and 3 from J, leaving 11 bases between them. Germline CDR1 MDHEN, CDR2 SYDVKM. This entry comes from a study of graft-versus-host responses after intestinal transplantation. Measured with immunoSEQ multiplex PCR; TCRdb has only the in-frame clones, and not every one. The repertoire has tens of thousands of clones, 90% to 95% of them found once; the top ten carry under 0.25%. The specimen was unstimulated CD8+ T cells sorted from spleen or lymph node cells, collected before transplant. The TCR comes from a human donor who was the organ donor for an intestinal transplant. This chain connects TRBV28 to TRBJ1-1; no reliable D call. The DNA of the CDR3 is TGTGCCAGCAGTTTCTCAGGATTTGACACTGAAGCTTTCTTT. Translated, it gives CASSFSGFDTEAFF.